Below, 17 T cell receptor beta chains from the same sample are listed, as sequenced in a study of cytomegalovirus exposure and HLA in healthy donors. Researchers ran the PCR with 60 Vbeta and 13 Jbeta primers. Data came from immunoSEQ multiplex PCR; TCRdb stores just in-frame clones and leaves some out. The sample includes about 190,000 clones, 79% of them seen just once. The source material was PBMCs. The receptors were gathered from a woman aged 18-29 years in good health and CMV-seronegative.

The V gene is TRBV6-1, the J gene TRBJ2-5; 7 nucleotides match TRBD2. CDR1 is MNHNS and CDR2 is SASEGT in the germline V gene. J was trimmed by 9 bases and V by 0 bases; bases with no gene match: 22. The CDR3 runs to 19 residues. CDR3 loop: CASSEAPPGLLTPPRAQYF. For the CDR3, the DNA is TGTGCCAGCAGTGAAGCCCCACCGGGACTACTAACGCCTCCCCGGGCCCAGTACTTC.

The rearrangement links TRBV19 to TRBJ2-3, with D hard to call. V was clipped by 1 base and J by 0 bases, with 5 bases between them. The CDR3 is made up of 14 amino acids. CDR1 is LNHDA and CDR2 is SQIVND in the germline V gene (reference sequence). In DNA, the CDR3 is TGTGCCAGTAGTATAGTGGCTAGCACAGATACGCAGTATTTT. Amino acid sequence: CASSIVASTDTQYF.

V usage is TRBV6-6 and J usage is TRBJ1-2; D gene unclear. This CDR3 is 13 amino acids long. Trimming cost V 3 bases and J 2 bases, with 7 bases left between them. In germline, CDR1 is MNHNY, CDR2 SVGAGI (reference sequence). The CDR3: CASSYEQNYGYTF. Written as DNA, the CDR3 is TGTGCCAGCAGTTATGAACAGAACTATGGCTACACCTTC.

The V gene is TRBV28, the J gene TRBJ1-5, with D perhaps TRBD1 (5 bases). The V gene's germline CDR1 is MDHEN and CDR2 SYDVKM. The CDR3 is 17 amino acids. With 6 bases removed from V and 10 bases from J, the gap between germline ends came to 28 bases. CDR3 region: CASSSVDGRVAQGPQHF. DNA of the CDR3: TGTGCCAGCAGCTCTGTCGACGGGAGGGTGGCCCAGGGCCCCCAGCATTTT. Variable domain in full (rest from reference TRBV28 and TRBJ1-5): DVKVTQSSRYLVKRTGEKVFLECVQDMDHENMFWYRQDPGLGLRLIYFSYDVKMKEKGDIPEGYSVSREKKERFSLILESASTNQTSMYLCASSSVDGRVAQGPQHFGDGTRLSIL.

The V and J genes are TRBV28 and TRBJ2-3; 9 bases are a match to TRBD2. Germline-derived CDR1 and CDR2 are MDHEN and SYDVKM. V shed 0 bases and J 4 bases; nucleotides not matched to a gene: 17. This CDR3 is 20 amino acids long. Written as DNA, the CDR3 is TGTGCCAGCAGTTTATGGGGGCTAGCGGGGTCCACTTTCTCGGCAGATACGCAGTATTTT. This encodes CASSLWGLAGSTFSADTQYF.

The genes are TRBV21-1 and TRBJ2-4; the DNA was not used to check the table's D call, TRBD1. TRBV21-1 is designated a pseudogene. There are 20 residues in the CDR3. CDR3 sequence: CASSKALLHREQIAKNIQYF. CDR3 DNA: TGTGCCAGCAGCAAAGCCCTTCTCCACAGGGAACAAATAGCCAAAAACATTCAGTACTTC.

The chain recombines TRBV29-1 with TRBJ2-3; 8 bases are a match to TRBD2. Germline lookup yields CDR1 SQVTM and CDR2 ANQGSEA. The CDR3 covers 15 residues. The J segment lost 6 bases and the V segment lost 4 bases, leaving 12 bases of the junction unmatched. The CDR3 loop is CSVGGLARPGDTQYF. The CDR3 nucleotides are TGCAGCGTTGGAGGACTAGCAAGACCTGGGGATACGCAGTATTTT.

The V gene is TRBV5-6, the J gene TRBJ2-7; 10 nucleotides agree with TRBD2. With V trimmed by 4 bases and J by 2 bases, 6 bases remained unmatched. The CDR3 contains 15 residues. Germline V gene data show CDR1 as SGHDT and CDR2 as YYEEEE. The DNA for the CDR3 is TGTGCCAGCAGCCCGCACCTAGCGGGAGCCTACGAGCAGTACTTC. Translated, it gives CASSPHLAGAYEQYF.

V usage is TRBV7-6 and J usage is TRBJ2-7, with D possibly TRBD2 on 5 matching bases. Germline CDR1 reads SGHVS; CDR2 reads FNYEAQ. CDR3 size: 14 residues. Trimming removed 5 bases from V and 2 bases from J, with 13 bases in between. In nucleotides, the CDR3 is TGTGCCAGCAGCCCTAGCCCAAGGGCCTACGAGCAGTACTTC. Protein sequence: CASSPSPRAYEQYF.

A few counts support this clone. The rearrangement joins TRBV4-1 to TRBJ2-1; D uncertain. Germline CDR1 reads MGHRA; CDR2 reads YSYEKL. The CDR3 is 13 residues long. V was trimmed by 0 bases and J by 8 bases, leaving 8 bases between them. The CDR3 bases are TGCGCCAGCAGCCAAGACGTAATTGATGAGCAGTTCTTC. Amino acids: CASSQDVIDEQFF.

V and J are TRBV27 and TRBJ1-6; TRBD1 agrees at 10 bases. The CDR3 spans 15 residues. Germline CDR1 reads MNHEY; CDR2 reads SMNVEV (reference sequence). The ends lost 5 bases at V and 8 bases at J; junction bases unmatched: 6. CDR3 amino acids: CASSGRDRGDSPLHF. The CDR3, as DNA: TGTGCCAGCAGTGGCCGGGACAGGGGTGATTCACCCCTCCACTTT.

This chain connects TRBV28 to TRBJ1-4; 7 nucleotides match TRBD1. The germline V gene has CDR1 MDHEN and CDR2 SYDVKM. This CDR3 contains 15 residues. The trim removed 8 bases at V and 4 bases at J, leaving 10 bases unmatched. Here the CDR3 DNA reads TGTGCCAGCGGTACCGCGGGACAGCTTAATGAAAAACTGTTTTTT. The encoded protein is CASGTAGQLNEKLFF.

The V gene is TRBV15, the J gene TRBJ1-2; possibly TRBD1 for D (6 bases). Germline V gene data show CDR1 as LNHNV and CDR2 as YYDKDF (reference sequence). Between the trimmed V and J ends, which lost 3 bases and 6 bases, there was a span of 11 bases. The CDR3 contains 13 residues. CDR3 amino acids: CATSSAGANGYTF. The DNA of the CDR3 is TGTGCCACCAGCAGCGCAGGGGCAAATGGCTACACCTTC.

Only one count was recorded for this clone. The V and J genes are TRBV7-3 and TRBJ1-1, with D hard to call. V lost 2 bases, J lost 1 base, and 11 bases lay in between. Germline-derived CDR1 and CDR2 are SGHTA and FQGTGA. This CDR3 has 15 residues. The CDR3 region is CASSLERRPNTEAFF. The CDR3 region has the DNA TGTGCCAGCAGCTTAGAGAGGAGACCGAACACTGAAGCTTTCTTT.

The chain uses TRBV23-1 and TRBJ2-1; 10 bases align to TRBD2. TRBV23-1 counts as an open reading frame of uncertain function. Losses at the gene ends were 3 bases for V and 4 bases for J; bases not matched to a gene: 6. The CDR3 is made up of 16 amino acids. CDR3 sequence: CASSHSSGGEYNEQFF. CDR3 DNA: TGCGCCAGCAGTCATTCAAGCGGGGGGGAATACAATGAGCAGTTCTTC.

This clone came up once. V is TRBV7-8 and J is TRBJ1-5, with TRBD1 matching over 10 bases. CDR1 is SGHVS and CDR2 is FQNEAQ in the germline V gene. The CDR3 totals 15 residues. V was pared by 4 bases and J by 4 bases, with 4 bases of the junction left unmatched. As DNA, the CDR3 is TGTGCCAGCAGCTCGACAGGGGGCGAAAATCAGCCCCAGCATTTT. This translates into CASSSTGGENQPQHF.

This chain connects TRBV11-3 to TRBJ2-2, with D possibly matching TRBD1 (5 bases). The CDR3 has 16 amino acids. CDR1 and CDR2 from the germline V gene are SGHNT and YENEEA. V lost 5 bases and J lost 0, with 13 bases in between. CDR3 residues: CASSIGHPANTGELFF. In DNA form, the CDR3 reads TGTGCCAGCAGCATCGGACACCCTGCGAACACCGGGGAGCTGTTTTTT. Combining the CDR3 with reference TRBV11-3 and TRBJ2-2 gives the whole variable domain EAGVVQSPRYKIIEKKQPVAFWCNPISGHNTLYWYLQNLGQGPELLIRYENEEAVDDSQLPKDRFSAERLKGVDSTLKIQPAELGDSAVYLCASSIGHPANTGELFFGEGSRLTVL.